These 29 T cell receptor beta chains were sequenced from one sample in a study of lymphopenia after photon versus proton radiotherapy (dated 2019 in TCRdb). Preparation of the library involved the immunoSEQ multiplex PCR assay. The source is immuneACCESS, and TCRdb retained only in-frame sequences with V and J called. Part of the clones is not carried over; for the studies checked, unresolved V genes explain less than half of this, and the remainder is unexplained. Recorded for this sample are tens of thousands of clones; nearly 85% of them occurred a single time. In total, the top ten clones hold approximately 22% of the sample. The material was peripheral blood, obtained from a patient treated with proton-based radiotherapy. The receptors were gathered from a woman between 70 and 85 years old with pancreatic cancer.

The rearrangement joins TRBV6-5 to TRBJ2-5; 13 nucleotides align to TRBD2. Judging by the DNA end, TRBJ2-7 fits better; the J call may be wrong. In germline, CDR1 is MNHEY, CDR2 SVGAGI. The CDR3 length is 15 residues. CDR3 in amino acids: CASRKTGLAGNEQYF. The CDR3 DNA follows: TGTGCCAGCAGAAAAACGGGACTAGCGGGAAACGAGCAGTACTTC.

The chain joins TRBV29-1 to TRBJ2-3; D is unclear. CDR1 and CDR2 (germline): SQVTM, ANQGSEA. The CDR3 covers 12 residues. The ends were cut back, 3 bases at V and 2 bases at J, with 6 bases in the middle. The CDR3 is CSVEYYTDTQYF. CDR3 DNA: TGCAGCGTTGAGTACTACACAGATACGCAGTATTTT.

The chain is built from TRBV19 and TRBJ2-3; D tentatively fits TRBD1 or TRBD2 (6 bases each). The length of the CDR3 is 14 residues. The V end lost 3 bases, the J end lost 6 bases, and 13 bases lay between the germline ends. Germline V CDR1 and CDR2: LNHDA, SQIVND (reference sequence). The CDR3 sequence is CASSMDGGLDTQYF. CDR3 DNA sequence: TGTGCCAGTAGTATGGATGGGGGGCTGGATACGCAGTATTTT.

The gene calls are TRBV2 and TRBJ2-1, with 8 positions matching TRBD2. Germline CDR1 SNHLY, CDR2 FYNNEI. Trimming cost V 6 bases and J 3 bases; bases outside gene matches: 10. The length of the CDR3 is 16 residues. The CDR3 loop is CASSQIAGTGYNEQFF. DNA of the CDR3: TGTGCCAGCAGCCAAATAGCGGGAACGGGCTACAATGAGCAGTTCTTC.

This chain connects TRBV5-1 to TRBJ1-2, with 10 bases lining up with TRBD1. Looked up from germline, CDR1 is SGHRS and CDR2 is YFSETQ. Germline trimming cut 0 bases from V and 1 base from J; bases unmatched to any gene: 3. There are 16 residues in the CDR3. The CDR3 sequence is CASSLGQGASNYGYTF. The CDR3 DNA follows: TGCGCCAGCAGCTTGGGACAGGGGGCCAGTAACTATGGCTACACCTTC.

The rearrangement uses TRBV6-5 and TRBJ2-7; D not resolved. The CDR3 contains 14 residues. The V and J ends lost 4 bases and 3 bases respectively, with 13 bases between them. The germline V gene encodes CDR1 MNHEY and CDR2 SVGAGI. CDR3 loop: CASSSPLSDYEQYF. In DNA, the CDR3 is TGTGCCAGCAGTTCCCCCCTTTCCGACTACGAGCAGTACTTC.

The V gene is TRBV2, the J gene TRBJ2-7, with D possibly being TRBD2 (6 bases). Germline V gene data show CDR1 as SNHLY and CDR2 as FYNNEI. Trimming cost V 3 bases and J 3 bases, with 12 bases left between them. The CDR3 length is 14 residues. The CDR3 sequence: CASSDIADYYEQYF. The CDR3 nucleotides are TGTGCCAGCAGTGACATAGCGGACTACTACGAGCAGTACTTC. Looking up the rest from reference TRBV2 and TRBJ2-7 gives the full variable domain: EPEVTQTPSHQVTQMGQEVILRCVPISNHLYFYWYRQILGQKVEFLVSFYNNEISEKSEIFDDQFSVERPDGSNFTLKIRSTKLEDSAMYFCASSDIADYYEQYFGPGTRLTVT.

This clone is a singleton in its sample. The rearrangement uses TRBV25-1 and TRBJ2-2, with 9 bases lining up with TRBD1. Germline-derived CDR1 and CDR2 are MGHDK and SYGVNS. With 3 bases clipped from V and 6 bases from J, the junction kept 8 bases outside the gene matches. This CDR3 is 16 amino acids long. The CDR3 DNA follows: TGTGCCAGCAGTGAGGGACAGGGTCGGTATGCCGGGGAGCTGTTTTTT. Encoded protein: CASSEGQGRYAGELFF.

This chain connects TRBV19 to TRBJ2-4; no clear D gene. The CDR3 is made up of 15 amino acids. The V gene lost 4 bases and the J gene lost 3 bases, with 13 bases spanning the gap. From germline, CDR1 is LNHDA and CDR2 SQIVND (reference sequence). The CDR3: CASSRSTGYKNIQYF. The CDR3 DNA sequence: TGTGCCAGTAGTAGGTCGACGGGCTACAAAAACATTCAGTACTTC.

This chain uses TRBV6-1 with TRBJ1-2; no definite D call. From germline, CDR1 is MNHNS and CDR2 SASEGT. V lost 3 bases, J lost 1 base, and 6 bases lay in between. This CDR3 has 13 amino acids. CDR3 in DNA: TGTGCCAGCAGTGAGCGGGTTAACTATGGCTACACCTTC. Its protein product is CASSERVNYGYTF.

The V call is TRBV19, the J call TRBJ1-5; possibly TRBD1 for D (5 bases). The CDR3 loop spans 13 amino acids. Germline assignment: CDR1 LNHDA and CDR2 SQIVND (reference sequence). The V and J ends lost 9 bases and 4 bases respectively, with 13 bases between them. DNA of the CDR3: TGTGCCAGCCAGGACATCCGAAATCAGCCCCAGCATTTT. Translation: CASQDIRNQPQHF.

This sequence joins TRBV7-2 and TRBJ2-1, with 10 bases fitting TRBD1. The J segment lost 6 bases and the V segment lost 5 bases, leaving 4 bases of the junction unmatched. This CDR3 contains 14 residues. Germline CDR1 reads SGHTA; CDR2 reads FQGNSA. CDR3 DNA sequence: TGTGCCAGCAGCACCCGACAGGGGGCCAATGAGCAGTTCTTC. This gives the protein CASSTRQGANEQFF.

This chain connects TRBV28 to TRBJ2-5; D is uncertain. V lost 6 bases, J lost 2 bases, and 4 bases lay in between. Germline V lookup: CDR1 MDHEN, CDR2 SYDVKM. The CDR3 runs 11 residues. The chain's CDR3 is CASRSQETQYF. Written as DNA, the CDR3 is TGTGCCAGCAGGTCGCAAGAGACCCAGTACTTC. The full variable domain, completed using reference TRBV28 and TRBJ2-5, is DVKVTQSSRYLVKRTGEKVFLECVQDMDHENMFWYRQDPGLGLRLIYFSYDVKMKEKGDIPEGYSVSREKKERFSLILESASTNQTSMYLCASRSQETQYFGPGTRLLVL.

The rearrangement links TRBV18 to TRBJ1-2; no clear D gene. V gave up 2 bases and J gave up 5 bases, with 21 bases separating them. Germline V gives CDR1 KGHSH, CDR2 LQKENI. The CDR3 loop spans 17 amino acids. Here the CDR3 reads CASSPDRFEGVTYGYTF. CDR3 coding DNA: TGTGCCAGCTCACCAGATCGTTTCGAAGGAGTCACTTATGGCTACACCTTC.

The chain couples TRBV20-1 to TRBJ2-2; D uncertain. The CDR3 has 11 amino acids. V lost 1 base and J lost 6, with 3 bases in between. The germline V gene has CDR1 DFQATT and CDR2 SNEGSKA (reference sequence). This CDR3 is CSARGPGELFF. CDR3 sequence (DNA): TGCAGTGCTAGAGGCCCCGGGGAGCTGTTTTTT.

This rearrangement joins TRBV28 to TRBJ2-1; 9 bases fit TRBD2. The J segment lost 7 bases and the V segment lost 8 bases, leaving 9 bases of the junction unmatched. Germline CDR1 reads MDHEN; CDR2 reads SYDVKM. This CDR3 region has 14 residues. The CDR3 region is CASSKAGLANEQFF. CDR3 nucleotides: TGTGCCAGCTCCAAAGCGGGACTAGCAAATGAGCAGTTCTTC.

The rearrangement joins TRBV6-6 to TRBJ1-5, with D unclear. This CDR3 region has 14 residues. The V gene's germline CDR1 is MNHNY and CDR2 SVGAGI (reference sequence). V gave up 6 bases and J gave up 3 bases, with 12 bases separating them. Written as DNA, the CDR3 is TGTGCCAGCAGGGGTGGCGGGGTCAATCAGCCCCAGCATTTT. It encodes CASRGGGVNQPQHF.

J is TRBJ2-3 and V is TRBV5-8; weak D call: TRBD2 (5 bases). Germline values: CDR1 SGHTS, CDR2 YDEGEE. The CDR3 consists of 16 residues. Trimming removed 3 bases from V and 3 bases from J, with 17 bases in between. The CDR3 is CASSSPGGSVTDTQYF. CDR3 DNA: TGTGCCAGCAGCTCCCCCGGCGGGTCCGTGACAGATACGCAGTATTTT.

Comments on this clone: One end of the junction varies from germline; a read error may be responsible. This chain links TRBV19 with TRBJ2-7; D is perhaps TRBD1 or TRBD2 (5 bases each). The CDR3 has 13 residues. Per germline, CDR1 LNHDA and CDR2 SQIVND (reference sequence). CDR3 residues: CASTRDRSSEQYF. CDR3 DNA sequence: TGTGCCAGTACTAGGGACCGCTCCTCCGAGCAGTACTTC.

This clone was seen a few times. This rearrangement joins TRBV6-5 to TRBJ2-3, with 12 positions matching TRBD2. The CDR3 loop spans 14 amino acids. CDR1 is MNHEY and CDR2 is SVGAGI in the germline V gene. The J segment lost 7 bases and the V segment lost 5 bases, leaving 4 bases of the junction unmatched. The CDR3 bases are TGTGCCAGCAGTCCCGGACTAGCGGGAAATACGCAGTATTTT. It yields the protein CASSPGLAGNTQYF.

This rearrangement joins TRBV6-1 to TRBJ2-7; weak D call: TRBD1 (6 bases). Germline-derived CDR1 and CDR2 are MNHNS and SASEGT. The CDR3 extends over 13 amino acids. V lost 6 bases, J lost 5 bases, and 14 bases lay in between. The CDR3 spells CASRASDRNEQYF. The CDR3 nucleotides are TGTGCCAGCAGAGCCTCGGACAGAAACGAGCAGTACTTC.

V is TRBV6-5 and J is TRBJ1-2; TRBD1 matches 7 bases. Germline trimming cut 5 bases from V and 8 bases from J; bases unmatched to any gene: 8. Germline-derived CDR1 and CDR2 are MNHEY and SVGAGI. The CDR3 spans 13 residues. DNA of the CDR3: TGTGCCAGCAGTAGGACGACAGGGCCCGGCTACACCTTC. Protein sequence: CASSRTTGPGYTF.

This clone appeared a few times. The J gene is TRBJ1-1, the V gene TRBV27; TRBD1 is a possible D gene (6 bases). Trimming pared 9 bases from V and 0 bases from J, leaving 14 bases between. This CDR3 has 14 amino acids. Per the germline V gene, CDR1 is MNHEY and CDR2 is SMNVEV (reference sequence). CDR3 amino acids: CASGRDKMNTEAFF. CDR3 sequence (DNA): TGTGCCAGTGGGAGGGACAAAATGAACACTGAAGCTTTCTTT.

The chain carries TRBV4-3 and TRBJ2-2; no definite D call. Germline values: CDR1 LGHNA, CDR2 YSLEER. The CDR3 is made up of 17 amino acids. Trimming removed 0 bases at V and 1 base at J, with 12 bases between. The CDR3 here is CASSQDTTTWNTGELFF. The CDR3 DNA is TGCGCCAGCAGCCAAGATACTACCACGTGGAACACCGGGGAGCTGTTTTTT.

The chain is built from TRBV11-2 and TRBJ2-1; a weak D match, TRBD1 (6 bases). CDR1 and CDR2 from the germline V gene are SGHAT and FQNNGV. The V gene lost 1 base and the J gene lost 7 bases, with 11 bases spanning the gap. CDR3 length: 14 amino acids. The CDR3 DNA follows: TGTGCCAGCAGCTTAGTGGGGGCGACGAATGAGCAGTTCTTC. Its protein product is CASSLVGATNEQFF.

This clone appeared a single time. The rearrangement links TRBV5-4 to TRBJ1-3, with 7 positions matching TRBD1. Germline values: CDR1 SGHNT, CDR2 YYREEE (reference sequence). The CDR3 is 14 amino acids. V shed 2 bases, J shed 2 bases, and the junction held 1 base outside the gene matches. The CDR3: CASSFQGAGNTIYF. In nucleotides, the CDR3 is TGTGCCAGCAGCTTCCAGGGGGCTGGAAACACCATATATTTT.

For the CDR3, the DNA is TGTGCCAGCAAGCGCGGGAGGGCCGGTGAGCAGTTCTTC. Translated, it gives CASKRGRAGEQFF. V gene TRBV28 combines with J gene TRBJ2-1, with TRBD2 matching 9 bases. Trimming removed 7 bases from V and 9 bases from J; junction bases left unmatched: 7. The CDR3 extends over 13 amino acids. The germline V gene encodes CDR1 MDHEN and CDR2 SYDVKM.

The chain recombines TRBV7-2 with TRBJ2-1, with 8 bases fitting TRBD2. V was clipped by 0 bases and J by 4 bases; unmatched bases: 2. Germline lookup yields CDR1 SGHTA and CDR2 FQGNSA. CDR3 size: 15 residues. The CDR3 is CASSLASGIYNEQFF. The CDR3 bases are TGTGCCAGCAGCTTAGCTAGCGGGATTTACAATGAGCAGTTCTTC.

This chain's CDR3 is CASSSNSAGGSTEAFF. For the CDR3, the DNA is TGTGCCAGCAGCTCGAATTCGGCAGGGGGTAGTACTGAAGCTTTCTTT. V and J are TRBV7-2 and TRBJ1-1, with 7 bases fitting TRBD1. J lost 5 bases, V lost 4 bases, and 13 bases had no gene match. The CDR3 totals 16 residues. Looked up from germline, CDR1 is SGHTA and CDR2 is FQGNSA.